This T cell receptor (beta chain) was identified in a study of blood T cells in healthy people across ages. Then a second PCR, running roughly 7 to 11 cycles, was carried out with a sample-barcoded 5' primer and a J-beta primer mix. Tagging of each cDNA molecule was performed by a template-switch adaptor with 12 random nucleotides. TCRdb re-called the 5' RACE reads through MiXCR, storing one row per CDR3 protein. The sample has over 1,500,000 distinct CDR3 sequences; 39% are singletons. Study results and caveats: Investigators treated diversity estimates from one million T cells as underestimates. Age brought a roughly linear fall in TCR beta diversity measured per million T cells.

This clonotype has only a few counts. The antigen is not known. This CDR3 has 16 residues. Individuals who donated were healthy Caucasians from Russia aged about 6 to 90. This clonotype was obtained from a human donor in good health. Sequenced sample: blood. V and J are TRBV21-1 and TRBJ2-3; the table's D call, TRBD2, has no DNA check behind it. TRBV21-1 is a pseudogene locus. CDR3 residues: CASSPRDLSGLDTQYF. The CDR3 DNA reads TGTGCCAGCAGCCCTAGGGACTTATCAGGGTTAGATACGCAGTATTTT.